The 22 T cell receptor beta chains in this list originate from one sample, sequenced in a study of T cell responses to AZD1222 COVID-19 vaccine. The method was immunoSEQ multiplex PCR; TCRdb's version includes in-frame clones alone and lacks a portion of them. The sample has some 130,000 clones, 84% seen once. Sequenced here: peripheral blood, sampled on day 0 of AZD1222 vaccination. The receptors shown here come from an adult in good health.

This clone was seen only a few times. CDR3 DNA sequence: TGTGCCAGCAGCTGGTTACCGGGACAGGGGGCGGGCGAGCAGTACTTC. It translates to CASSWLPGQGAGEQYF. V is TRBV7-2 and J is TRBJ2-7; 12 bases align to TRBD1. The CDR3 runs to 16 residues. V dropped 4 bases and J dropped 6; count of bases not matched to a gene: 10. CDR1 is SGHTA and CDR2 is FQGNSA in the germline V gene.

This sequence joins TRBV5-5 and TRBJ1-2, with D possibly TRBD1 on 5 matching bases. The CDR3 is made up of 13 amino acids. Deletions cut 4 bases from V and 4 bases from J, with 11 bases between. Per germline, CDR1 SGHKS and CDR2 YYEKEE (reference sequence). CDR3 DNA sequence: TGTGCCAGCAGCCCCAGGGATGCCTATGGCTACACCTTC. It specifies CASSPRDAYGYTF.

The chain recombines TRBV19 with TRBJ1-5; possible D gene TRBD1, 5 bases. CDR3 length: 15 residues. With 4 bases removed from V and 4 bases from J, the gap between germline ends came to 14 bases. CDR1 and CDR2 (germline): LNHDA, SQIVND (reference sequence). In DNA form, the CDR3 reads TGTGCCAGTAGTACCCCTTTCGGGGGGAATCAGCCCCAGCATTTT. This gives the protein CASSTPFGGNQPQHF.

The genes are TRBV2 and TRBJ2-1, with 7 bases lining up with TRBD1. CDR1 is SNHLY and CDR2 is FYNNEI in the germline V gene. J lost 11 bases, V lost 7 bases, and 11 bases had no gene match. This CDR3 comprises 13 residues. CDR3 in amino acids: CASMYNDRVQQFF. In DNA form, the CDR3 reads TGTGCCAGCATGTATAATGACAGGGTCCAGCAGTTCTTC. Full variable domain (remainder filled in from reference TRBV2 and TRBJ2-1): EPEVTQTPSHQVTQMGQEVILRCVPISNHLYFYWYRQILGQKVEFLVSFYNNEISEKSEIFDDQFSVERPDGSNFTLKIRSTKLEDSAMYFCASMYNDRVQQFFGPGTRLTVL.

The rearrangement uses TRBV6-5 and TRBJ1-3, with D possibly matching TRBD1 (6 bases). Germline assignment: CDR1 MNHEY and CDR2 SVGAGI. The CDR3 sequence is 16 residues long. Trimming removed 3 bases at V and 4 bases at J, with 16 bases between. CDR3 amino acids: CASSYRARTAGNTIYF. The CDR3 bases are TGTGCCAGCAGTTATCGAGCTCGGACAGCAGGAAACACCATATATTTT.

The genes are TRBV29-1 and TRBJ1-4; D remains unclear. The CDR3 loop spans 11 amino acids. With 2 bases removed from V and 8 bases from J, the gap between germline ends came to 6 bases. CDR1 and CDR2 (germline): SQVTM, ANQGSEA. CDR3 coding DNA: TGCAGCGTTGAAACGGCGGAAAAACTGTTTTTT. This codes for CSVETAEKLFF. Combining the CDR3 with reference TRBV29-1 and TRBJ1-4 gives the whole variable domain SAVISQKPSRDICQRGTSLTIQCQVDSQVTMMFWYRQQPGQSLTLIATANQGSEATYESGFVIDKFPISRPNLTFSTLTVSNMSPEDSSIYLCSVETAEKLFFGSGTQLSVL.

V usage is TRBV5-1 and J usage is TRBJ2-7, with TRBD2 matching 14 bases. V lost 4 bases, J lost 3 bases, and 6 bases stayed unmatched. The V gene's germline CDR1 is SGHRS and CDR2 YFSETQ. The CDR3 spans 16 residues. CDR3 in DNA: TGCGCCAGCAGCCCCGGGACTAGCGGGGGCCGCTACGAGCAGTACTTC. It encodes CASSPGTSGGRYEQYF.

The genes are TRBV28 and TRBJ1-5; the D is unclear. The V end was cut by 5 bases, the J end by 4 bases, with 15 bases between. CDR3 length: 15 residues. Looked up from germline, CDR1 is MDHEN and CDR2 is SYDVKM. CDR3 coding DNA: TGTGCCAGCAGTCCCACTTCCGGGCAGAATCAGCCCCAGCATTTT. As protein: CASSPTSGQNQPQHF.

The rearrangement joins TRBV5-8 to TRBJ2-5; D unresolved. Germline CDR1 and CDR2: SGHTS and YDEGEE. This CDR3 is built from 11 residues. Trimming took off 2 bases at V and 7 bases at J, with 6 bases between the two ends. CDR3 sequence reads: CASSFVPTQYF. In nucleotides, the CDR3 is TGTGCCAGCAGCTTTGTACCGACCCAGTACTTC.

The CDR3 DNA reads as TGTGCCAGTAGTATGGTCGCAGGGTTCGATCAGCCCCAGCATTTT. Residues: CASSMVAGFDQPQHF. The chain couples TRBV19 to TRBJ1-5; TRBD1 might be the D (5 bases). The germline gives CDR1 LNHDA, CDR2 SQIVND (reference sequence). This CDR3 is built from 15 residues. V was clipped by 3 bases and J by 5 bases, with 14 bases between them. Together with reference TRBV19 and TRBJ1-5, the CDR3 gives the full variable domain: DGGITQSPKYLFRKEGQNVTLSCEQNLNHDAMYWYRQDPGQGLRLIYYSQIVNDFQKGDIAEGYSVSREKKESFPLTVTSAQKNPTAFYLCASSMVAGFDQPQHFGDGTRLSIL.

The chain combines TRBV27 with TRBJ2-7, with a weak D call TRBD1 (6 bases). The V end lost 5 bases, the J end lost 3 bases, and 14 bases lay between the germline ends. This CDR3 is 14 amino acids long. Germline loops: CDR1 MNHEY, CDR2 SMNVEV (reference sequence). The CDR3 here is CASSPLDRFYEQYF. The DNA for the CDR3 is TGTGCCAGCAGTCCCCTTGACAGGTTCTACGAGCAGTACTTC.

This CDR3 is CASSTGTSFVNEPQHF. The CDR3 bases are TGTGCCAGCAGTACCGGGACATCCTTCGTGAACGAGCCCCAGCATTTT. The V and J genes are TRBV28 and TRBJ1-5, with a possible D match to TRBD1 (6 bases). Germline V CDR1 and CDR2: MDHEN, SYDVKM. Trimming took off 5 bases at V and 8 bases at J, with 22 bases between the two ends. The CDR3 sequence is 16 residues long.

The chain couples TRBV5-1 to TRBJ1-2; D gene ambiguous. CDR3 length equals 15 residues. Germline CDR1 and CDR2: SGHRS and YFSETQ. V lost 1 base, J lost 5 bases, and 15 bases lay in between. CDR3 in DNA: TGCGCCAGCAGCTTGTCCGACCCCCGAGGGTATGGCTACACCTTC. It specifies CASSLSDPRGYGYTF.

The genes are TRBV28 and TRBJ1-5; D unclear. The CDR3 length is 15 residues. The V gene lost 7 bases and the J gene lost 0 bases, with 13 bases spanning the gap. From germline, CDR1 is MDHEN and CDR2 SYDVKM. CDR3 sequence: CASTAPGASNQPQHF. The CDR3 DNA is TGTGCCAGCACCGCGCCGGGAGCTAGCAATCAGCCCCAGCATTTT.

The chain combines TRBV6-5 with TRBJ2-1; D assignment may be TRBD1 or TRBD2 (5 bases each). This CDR3 comprises 15 residues. The germline V gene has CDR1 MNHEY and CDR2 SVGAGI. V was shortened by 4 bases and J by 6 bases, with 16 bases between the two germline ends. The CDR3 sequence is CASSSLGGFGNEQFF. CDR3 nucleotides: TGTGCCAGCAGTTCCCTTGGGGGTTTCGGCAATGAGCAGTTCTTC.

The V gene is TRBV28, the J gene TRBJ1-2, with unresolved D. The V gene's germline CDR1 is MDHEN and CDR2 SYDVKM. The CDR3 has 14 residues. Trimming pared 8 bases from V and 4 bases from J, leaving 17 bases between. CDR3 amino acids: CASRPSGSLYGYTF. In DNA, the CDR3 is TGTGCCAGCCGTCCTAGCGGCAGCCTCTATGGCTACACCTTC.

The rearrangement links TRBV2 to TRBJ1-5; tentatively, D is TRBD1 (5 bases). Between the trimmed V and J ends, which lost 7 bases and 7 bases, there was a span of 17 bases. CDR1 and CDR2 from the germline V gene are SNHLY and FYNNEI. CDR3 length equals 14 residues. The DNA for the CDR3 is TGTGCCAGCACTAAAGGGACGGTTGGGCAGCCCCAGCATTTT. Translation: CASTKGTVGQPQHF.

The chain combines TRBV5-4 with TRBJ1-1; D is possibly TRBD1 (5 bases). Trimming cost V 3 bases and J 5 bases, with 17 bases left between them. CDR3 length: 15 amino acids. CDR1 is SGHNT, CDR2 YYREEE, per germline (reference sequence). The CDR3 is CASSSDVAWGTEAFF. As DNA, the CDR3 is TGTGCCAGCAGCTCTGACGTTGCATGGGGGACTGAAGCTTTCTTT.

The V call is TRBV3-1 (or the pseudogene TRBV3-2), the J call TRBJ2-3; 9 bases match TRBD1. CDR1 is LGHDT, CDR2 YNNKEL, per germline (reference sequence). The CDR3 runs to 13 residues. V lost 6 bases, J lost 4 bases, and 2 bases stayed unmatched. In DNA, the CDR3 is TGTGCCAGCAGTCGACAGGGGGCAGATACGCAGTATTTT. Encoded protein: CASSRQGADTQYF.

The J gene is TRBJ2-7, the V gene TRBV7-9, with 9 bases matching TRBD1. This CDR3 is 15 amino acids long. CDR1 is SEHNR, CDR2 FQNEAQ, per germline (reference sequence). The ends lost 1 base at V and 2 bases at J; junction bases unmatched: 3. The CDR3 nucleotides read TGTGCCAGCAGCTTAGTAAGACAGGGGGCCTACGAGCAGTACTTC. This translates into CASSLVRQGAYEQYF.

The chain has TRBV6-1 and TRBJ1-2; D ambiguous. Germline assignment: CDR1 MNHNS and CDR2 SASEGT. There are 14 residues in the CDR3. V lost 1 base to trimming and J lost 7 bases, with 13 bases between them. Here the CDR3 reads CASSEGGSVGGYTF. The CDR3 DNA reads TGTGCCAGCAGTGAAGGCGGCAGCGTGGGTGGCTACACCTTC.

The V and J genes are TRBV19 and TRBJ1-5; D is possibly TRBD1 (5 bases). There are 15 residues in the CDR3. The germline gives CDR1 LNHDA, CDR2 SQIVND (reference sequence). The V end lost 1 base, the J end lost 10 bases, and 17 bases lay between the germline ends. The CDR3 nucleotides are TGTGCCAGTAGTATAGTTCGCCAGGGATCCTTTCCCCAGCATTTT. Encoded protein: CASSIVRQGSFPQHF.